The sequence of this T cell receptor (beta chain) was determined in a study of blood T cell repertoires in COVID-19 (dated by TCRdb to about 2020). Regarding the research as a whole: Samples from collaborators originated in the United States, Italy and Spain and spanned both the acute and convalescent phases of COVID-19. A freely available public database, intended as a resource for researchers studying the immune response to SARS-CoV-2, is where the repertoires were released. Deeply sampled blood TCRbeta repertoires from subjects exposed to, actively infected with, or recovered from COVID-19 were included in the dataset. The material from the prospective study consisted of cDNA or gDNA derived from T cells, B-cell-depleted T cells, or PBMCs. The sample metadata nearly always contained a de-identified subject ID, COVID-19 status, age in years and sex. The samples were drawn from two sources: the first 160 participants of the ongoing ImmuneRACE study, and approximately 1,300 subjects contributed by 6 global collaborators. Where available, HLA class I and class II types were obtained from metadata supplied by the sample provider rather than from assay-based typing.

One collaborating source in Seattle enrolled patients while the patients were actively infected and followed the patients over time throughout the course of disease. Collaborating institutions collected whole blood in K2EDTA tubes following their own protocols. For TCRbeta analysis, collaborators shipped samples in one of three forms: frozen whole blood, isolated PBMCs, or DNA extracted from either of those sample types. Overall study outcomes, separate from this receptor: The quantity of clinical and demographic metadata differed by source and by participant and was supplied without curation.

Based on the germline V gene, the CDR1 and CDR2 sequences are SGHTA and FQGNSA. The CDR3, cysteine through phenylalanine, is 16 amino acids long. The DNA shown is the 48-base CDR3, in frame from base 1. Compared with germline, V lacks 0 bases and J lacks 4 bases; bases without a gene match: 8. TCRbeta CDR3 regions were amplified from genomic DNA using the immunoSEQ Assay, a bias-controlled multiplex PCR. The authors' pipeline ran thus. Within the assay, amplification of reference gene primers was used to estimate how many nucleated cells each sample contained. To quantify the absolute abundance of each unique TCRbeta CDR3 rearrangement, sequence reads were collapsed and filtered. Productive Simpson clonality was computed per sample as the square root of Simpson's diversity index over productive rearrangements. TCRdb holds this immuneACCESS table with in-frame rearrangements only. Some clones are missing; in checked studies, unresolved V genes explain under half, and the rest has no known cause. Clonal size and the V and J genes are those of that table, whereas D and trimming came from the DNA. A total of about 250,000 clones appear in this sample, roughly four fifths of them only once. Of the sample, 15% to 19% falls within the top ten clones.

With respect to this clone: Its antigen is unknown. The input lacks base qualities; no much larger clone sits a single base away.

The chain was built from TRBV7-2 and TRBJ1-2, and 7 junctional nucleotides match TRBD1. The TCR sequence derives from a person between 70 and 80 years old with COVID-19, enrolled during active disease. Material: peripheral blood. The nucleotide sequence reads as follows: TGTGCCAGCAGCTTAGCGTCGGGACAGAACACCTATGGCTACACCTTC. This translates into CASSLASGQNTYGYTF.